This TCR beta chain came from a study of T-cell reconstitution after alpha-beta-depleted transplantation in children. Whole-study results and caveats: One year after transplant, T-cell counts and diversity came mostly from newly produced T cells.

Turning to this clonotype: Its antigen is unidentified.

Preparation of the TCRbeta library used unique molecular identifiers. TCRdb ran MiXCR on the PCR reads and lists one entry per CDR3 protein. The repertoire holds about a million distinct CDR3 sequences, with about 29% as singletons. The CDR3 has 14 amino acids. The V and J ends lost 7 bases and 1 base, in that order; junction bases with no gene match: 6. CDR1 is MGHDK and CDR2 is SYGVNS in the germline V gene. The source material was PBMCs, mostly from graft donor cells, sampled 360 days after TCRalphabeta/CD19-depleted stem cell transplant. The receptor was derived from a boy under two years old who had a stem cell transplant for SCID, so the T cells may come from the graft donor. The rearrangement joins TRBV25-1 to TRBJ2-7; 8 bases map to TRBD1. The CDR3 nucleotides are TGTGCCAGCATCCAGGGGGCGCATTCCTACGAGCAGTACTTC. This codes for CASIQGAHSYEQYF.